Following are 26 T cell receptor beta chains from one sample sequenced in a study of blood T cell repertoires in COVID-19. Only in-frame clones appear in the TCRdb table, and some are missing; sequencing was by immunoSEQ multiplex PCR. The sample has around 290,000 clones; roughly 90% are singletons. Sequencing was carried out using peripheral blood. The receptors come from a woman aged 25 to 45 with COVID-19, enrolled during active disease.

The rearrangement links TRBV30 to TRBJ1-6; TRBD1 matches 9 bases. Germline V gene lookup returns CDR1 GTSNPN and CDR2 SVGIG (reference sequence). With 3 bases clipped from V and 8 bases from J, the junction kept 11 bases outside the gene matches. CDR3 size: 16 residues. The CDR3 spells CAWSPPPTGGDSPLHF. As DNA, the CDR3 is TGTGCCTGGAGCCCTCCCCCGACAGGGGGGGATTCACCCCTCCACTTT.

The gene calls are TRBV27 and TRBJ2-7; TRBD2 might be the D (6 bases). There are 11 residues in the CDR3. Germline CDR1 MNHEY, CDR2 SMNVEV (reference sequence). V lost 8 bases and J lost 8, with 13 bases in between. CDR3: CASGLPYKQYF. In DNA form, the CDR3 reads TGTGCCAGCGGACTACCGTACAAGCAGTACTTC.

The chain joins TRBV24-1 to TRBJ2-5, with D uncertain. CDR1 and CDR2 (germline): KGHDR, SFDVKD. Trimming shortened V by 7 bases and J by 0 bases, and 8 bases separated the two germline ends. The CDR3 has 13 amino acids. The DNA for the CDR3 is TGTGCCACCAGCTCGGAGTACCAAGAGACCCAGTACTTC. Its protein product is CATSSEYQETQYF.

The gene calls are TRBV10-3 and TRBJ1-1; TRBD1 is a possible D gene (5 bases). V was shortened by 6 bases and J by 4 bases, with 12 bases between the two germline ends. Germline V gene sequence: CDR1 ENHRY, CDR2 SYGVKD. This CDR3 region has 13 residues. CDR3 protein: CAISPRDFTEAFF. The CDR3 bases are TGTGCCATCAGCCCCCGGGACTTCACTGAAGCTTTCTTT.

The chain uses TRBV19 and TRBJ2-7, with TRBD2 matching 8 bases. CDR1 and CDR2 (germline): LNHDA, SQIVND (reference sequence). V shed 5 bases, J shed 0 bases, and the junction held 9 bases outside the gene matches. This CDR3 has 16 amino acids. CDR3: CASSPIAGPASYEQYF. The CDR3 DNA reads TGTGCCAGTAGTCCGATAGCGGGACCAGCCTCCTACGAGCAGTACTTC.

The table lists this clone with a count of one. The chain links TRBV10-3 to TRBJ1-4; 10 bases are shared with TRBD1. CDR1 and CDR2 (germline): ENHRY, SYGVKD. The trim removed 2 bases at V and 8 bases at J, leaving 11 bases unmatched. This CDR3 contains 17 residues. CDR3 bases: TGTGCCATCAGTGAGCCTGTCCGGGACAGGGGAAAGGAAAAACTGTTTTTT. It codes for CAISEPVRDRGKEKLFF.

V and J are TRBV7-8 and TRBJ2-3; TRBD1 might be the D (6 bases). The CDR3 consists of 16 residues. Germline loops: CDR1 SGHVS, CDR2 FQNEAQ. V was trimmed by 1 base and J by 1 base, leaving 12 bases between them. The CDR3 here is CASSLEGGRGTDTQYF. The CDR3, as DNA: TGTGCCAGCAGCTTAGAAGGGGGACGGGGCACAGATACGCAGTATTTT.

This chain uses TRBV24-1 with TRBJ1-2, with 9 bases identical to TRBD1. Germline V CDR1 and CDR2: KGHDR, SFDVKD. The length of the CDR3 is 15 residues. Trimming removed 7 bases from V and 3 bases from J; junction bases left unmatched: 8. The CDR3 sequence: CATSFPGQGHYGYTF. CDR3 DNA sequence: TGTGCCACCAGCTTCCCGGGACAGGGACACTATGGCTACACCTTC.

The chain recombines TRBV5-4 with TRBJ2-7; 8 positions match TRBD1. CDR1 SGHNT and CDR2 YYREEE come from the germline V gene (reference sequence). V shed 4 bases and J 3 bases; nucleotides not matched to a gene: 6. CDR3 length: 14 residues. The CDR3 protein is CASSLRGLLYEQYF. As DNA, the CDR3 is TGTGCCAGCAGCCTCAGGGGGCTACTCTACGAGCAGTACTTC.

This chain joins TRBV5-4 and TRBJ1-6; D is undetermined. Germline CDR1 is SGHNT and CDR2 is YYREEE (reference sequence). This CDR3 region has 15 residues. V lost 0 bases and J lost 9, with 13 bases in between. CDR3 in amino acids: CASSLDEGLGSPLHF. The DNA for the CDR3 is TGTGCCAGCAGCTTGGATGAGGGTTTAGGTTCACCCCTCCACTTT.

The chain is built from TRBV6-5 and TRBJ2-1; 10 nucleotides agree with TRBD2. The V gene's germline CDR1 is MNHEY and CDR2 SVGAGI. V dropped 4 bases and J dropped 4; count of bases not matched to a gene: 4. The CDR3 has 15 amino acids. For the CDR3, the DNA is TGTGCCAGCAGTTCATTAGCGGGAGGTTACAATGAGCAGTTCTTC. Amino acids: CASSSLAGGYNEQFF.

CDR3 sequence reads: CSVGPRANTEAFF. In nucleotides, the CDR3 is TGCAGCGTTGGCCCGAGGGCCAACACTGAAGCTTTCTTT. V and J are TRBV29-1 and TRBJ1-1; D is ambiguous. V was shortened by 4 bases and J by 2 bases, with 11 bases between the two germline ends. CDR3 length: 13 amino acids. Germline CDR1 SQVTM, CDR2 ANQGSEA.

With respect to this clone: This sample includes further DNA sequences coding for the same CDR3. The gene calls are TRBV12-3 or TRBV12-4 and TRBJ1-5; D is unresolved. Deletions cut 4 bases from V and 2 bases from J, with 6 bases between. The CDR3 runs to 13 residues. CDR3 DNA: TGTGCCAGCAGTTCCTCGGGCAATCAGCCCCAGCATTTT. Translated, it gives CASSSSGNQPQHF.

The V and J genes are TRBV6-6 and TRBJ2-1; 9 bases map to TRBD2. The CDR3 has 14 residues. After removal of 4 bases from V and 7 bases from J, the junction contained 5 bases not matched to a gene. CDR1 and CDR2 from the germline V gene are MNHNY and SVGAGI (reference sequence). DNA of the CDR3: TGTGCCAGCAGTTTAGCGGGAGTACGGAATGAGCAGTTCTTC. It is translated as CASSLAGVRNEQFF.

This chain links TRBV25-1 with TRBJ1-2, with 9 bases fitting TRBD1. Trimming at V came to 5 bases and at J to 8 bases, leaving 12 bases not matched to a gene. The CDR3 runs to 15 residues. The germline V gene has CDR1 MGHDK and CDR2 SYGVNS. In DNA form, the CDR3 reads TGTGCCAGCAGTACGGGACAGGGATTTAGTAAGGGCTACACCTTC. Its translation is CASSTGQGFSKGYTF.

The rearrangement joins TRBV3-1 (or the pseudogene TRBV3-2) to TRBJ1-1; 9 bases line up with TRBD1. The CDR3 is made up of 14 amino acids. The V segment lost 6 bases and the J segment 3 bases; nucleotides outside the gene matches: 5. Germline lookup yields CDR1 LGHDT and CDR2 YNNKEL (reference sequence). For the CDR3, the DNA is TGTGCCAGCAGGCTGGGACAGGGCTACACTGAAGCTTTCTTT. It codes for CASRLGQGYTEAFF.

For this clone: The sample has other DNA sequences that encode this CDR3 too. The CDR3 region has the DNA TGCAGCGTTGTGGGACAGGGTCGCTACGAGCAGTACTTC. Translating it yields CSVVGQGRYEQYF. V is TRBV29-1 and J is TRBJ2-7; TRBD1 aligns across 9 bases. This CDR3 has 13 residues. V trimming: 4 bases; J trimming: 3 bases; junction bases outside the gene matches: 4. Germline CDR1 and CDR2: SQVTM and ANQGSEA.

The rearrangement links TRBV7-3 to TRBJ2-7; maybe TRBD1 (5 bases). The CDR3 consists of 13 residues. Germline assignment: CDR1 SGHTA and CDR2 FQGTGA. The V end lost 0 bases, the J end lost 7 bases, and 10 bases lay between the germline ends. The CDR3 DNA follows: TGTGCCAGCAGCTTAACAGGGGTAGGGGAGCAGTACTTC. Translating it yields CASSLTGVGEQYF.

The genes are TRBV9 and TRBJ2-2, with D possibly TRBD1 on 5 matching bases. From germline, CDR1 is SGDLS and CDR2 YYNGEE. The length of the CDR3 is 14 residues. V dropped 3 bases and J dropped 3 bases, with 9 bases sitting between them. The CDR3 protein is CASSADIYTGELFF. The CDR3, as DNA: TGTGCCAGCAGCGCGGACATCTACACCGGGGAGCTGTTTTTT.

The chain employs TRBV7-9 and TRBJ1-5; unclear D gene. The CDR3 is 16 residues long. Trimming stripped 5 bases from V and 3 bases from J, with 17 bases between. Germline V gene sequence: CDR1 SEHNR, CDR2 FQNEAQ (reference sequence). In nucleotides, the CDR3 is TGTGCCAGCAGCCCCAACGATTGGCAGAACAATCAGCCCCAGCATTTT. This encodes CASSPNDWQNNQPQHF. Complete variable domain (other parts from reference TRBV7-9 and TRBJ1-5): DTGVSQNPRHKITKRGQNVTFRCDPISEHNRLYWYRQTLGQGPEFLTYFQNEAQLEKSRLLSDRFSAERPKGSFSTLEIQRTEQGDSAMYLCASSPNDWQNNQPQHFGDGTRLSIL.

V usage is TRBV6-6 and J usage is TRBJ2-2; TRBD1 agrees at 8 bases. CDR1 is MNHNY and CDR2 is SVGAGI in the germline V gene (reference sequence). V gave up 4 bases and J gave up 6 bases; unmatched junction bases: 10. The CDR3 extends over 16 amino acids. The CDR3 is CASSSGQGVPAGELFF. CDR3 nucleotides: TGTGCCAGCAGTTCTGGACAGGGTGTACCGGCCGGGGAGCTGTTTTTT.

The rearrangement joins TRBV6-4 to TRBJ1-2; 7 bases agree with TRBD1. The CDR3 length is 14 residues. The germline CDR1 and CDR2 sequences are MRHNA and SNTAGT. V gave up 0 bases and J gave up 4 bases; unmatched junction bases: 2. CDR3 nucleotide sequence: TGTGCCAGCAGTGACTCCGCAGGGGGCTATGGCTACACCTTC. The encoded protein is CASSDSAGGYGYTF.

The chain carries TRBV11-1 and TRBJ2-5; perhaps TRBD2 as D (6 bases). CDR1 and CDR2 (germline): SGHAT, FQDESV (reference sequence). Between the trimmed V and J ends, which lost 5 bases and 2 bases, there was a span of 15 bases. This CDR3 is built from 15 residues. CDR3 in DNA: TGTGCCAGCAGCCCTAGCGACGGGAGTCAAGAGACCCAGTACTTC. Translated, it gives CASSPSDGSQETQYF.

This clone was recorded only once. V and J are TRBV5-4 and TRBJ1-1, with D maybe TRBD1 (5 bases). The CDR3 runs 17 residues. Trimming stripped 0 bases from V and 0 bases from J, with 15 bases between. Germline V gene lookup returns CDR1 SGHNT and CDR2 YYREEE (reference sequence). Here the CDR3 reads CASSLAGRSRVNTEAFF. The CDR3 nucleotides are TGTGCCAGCAGCTTGGCCGGGAGGTCCAGGGTGAACACTGAAGCTTTCTTT.

This chain uses TRBV30 with TRBJ2-2; a weak D match, TRBD1 (6 bases). Germline CDR1 is GTSNPN and CDR2 is SVGIG (reference sequence). The CDR3 length is 12 residues. V lost 4 bases and J 3 bases, leaving 6 bases between the germline ends. CDR3 bases: TGTGCCTGGACAGGGGACACCGGGGAGCTGTTTTTT. Its protein is CAWTGDTGELFF.

The chain combines TRBV5-8 with TRBJ1-2; 7 nucleotides align to TRBD1. The CDR3 is 17 residues long. J lost 0 bases, V lost 2 bases, and 10 bases had no gene match. Germline V gives CDR1 SGHTS, CDR2 YDEGEE. CDR3 sequence: CASSFNAGTETNYGYTF. In DNA, the CDR3 is TGTGCCAGCAGCTTTAACGCCGGGACAGAGACTAACTATGGCTACACCTTC.